This T cell receptor (beta chain) was captured by sequencing in a study of blood T cell repertoires in COVID-19. Methods used by the authors: It was from reference gene primer amplification that nucleated cell counts were estimated. Libraries were prepared by immunoSEQ multiplex PCR; TCRdb keeps only in-frame clonotypes and omits some of them. V, J and clone size reflect that table, while D and trimming were determined from the DNA. The sample contains hundreds of thousands of clones, under 90% of which appear only once. Trimming removed 6 bases from V and 2 bases from J, with 13 bases in between. The length of the CDR3 is 14 residues. Germline values: CDR1 MNHEY, CDR2 SVGAGI.

The chain is built from TRBV6-5 and TRBJ1-2; D gene unclear. Sample: PBMCs or T cells enriched from blood (not recorded which). This clonotype was sampled from an older woman who had recovered from COVID-19. The CDR3 bases are TGTGCCAGCAGAGCCGGAGGATCGAACTATGGCTACACCTTC. Encoded protein: CASRAGGSNYGYTF.